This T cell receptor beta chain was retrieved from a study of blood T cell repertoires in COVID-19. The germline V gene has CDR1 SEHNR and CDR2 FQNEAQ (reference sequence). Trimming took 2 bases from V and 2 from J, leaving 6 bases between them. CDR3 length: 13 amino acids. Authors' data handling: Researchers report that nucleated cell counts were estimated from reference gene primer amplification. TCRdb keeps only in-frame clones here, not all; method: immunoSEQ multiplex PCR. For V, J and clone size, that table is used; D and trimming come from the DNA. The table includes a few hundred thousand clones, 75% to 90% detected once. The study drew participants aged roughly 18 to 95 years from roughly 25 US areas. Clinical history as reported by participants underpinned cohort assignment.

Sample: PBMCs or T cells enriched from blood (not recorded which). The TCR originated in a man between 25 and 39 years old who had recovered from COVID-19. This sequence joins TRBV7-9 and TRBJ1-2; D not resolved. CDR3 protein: CASSLPVNYGYTF. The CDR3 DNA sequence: TGTGCCAGCAGCTTACCAGTCAACTATGGCTACACCTTC.